What follows is one TCR beta chain and its context. Its antigen remains undetermined. No quality values exist for individual bases; no much larger clone is one base distant. The instrument given in TCRdb is Illumina HiSeq 1500. TCRdb handled the public reads itself, with Q25 trimming in fastp and clone calling in MiXCR, and kept productive beta chains. Identical CDR3 proteins give one entry, which carries the most common genes and DNA. This sample lists about 900,000 distinct CDR3 sequences; around 29% were detected once. Jointly, the top ten make up more than 13% of the sample. Reading the germline V gene gives CDR1 LGHNT and CDR2 FRNRAP. V is cut back by 3 bases and J by 3 bases, with 10 bases in the junction unmatched. The CDR3 measures 16 amino acids from cysteine to phenylalanine. Of the read, only the CDR3 DNA is kept; its 48 bases are in frame from base 1. The source of the sample is a study of T cell repertoires in cytomegalovirus infection (dated by TCRdb to between 2018 and 2020). About the full investigation: Alongside well-studied HLA-B-restricted epitopes, the peptide stimulations were aimed at recently identified HLA-C-restricted CMV epitopes, whose presentation resists viral immunomodulation. Donor HLA type was relevant to the analysis, because carriage of CMV infection together with the matching HLA type was indicated by public TCR beta signatures. What the study reported, not specific to this receptor: Cumulative frequency of public TCR beta family members discriminated carriers of CMV infection plus the relevant HLA type in this cohort and an independent approximately 360-donor cohort. The ex vivo response was dominated by HLA-C-restricted CMV-specific TCR beta clonotypes, which also provided the single most frequent clonotype in two of eight donors.

Sample treatment or condition, as interpreted from the label and publication: in vitro stimulation with specific CMV peptide epitopes to enrich CMV-specific T cells. Sequenced material: cultured CD8+ T cells from PBMCs, taken from culture after CMV antigen stimulation. Recombination joined TRBV12-5 with TRBJ2-7; TRBD1 aligns with 8 central bases. The sequence came from a human donor in good health (CMV status not recorded). Some clones in this sample may be carry-over from other donors' samples. The CDR3 protein sequence reads: CASGFSTGQAVYEQYF. The nucleotides read TGTGCTAGTGGTTTTTCTACGGGACAGGCTGTCTACGAGCAGTACTTC. With the portions outside the CDR3 filled from the reference TRBV12-5 and TRBJ2-7 genes, the complete variable region becomes DARVTQTPRHKVTEMGQEVTMRCQPILGHNTVFWYRQTMMQGLELLAYFRNRAPLDDSGMPKDRFSAEMPDATLATLKIQPSEPRDSAVYFCASGFSTGQAVYEQYFGPGTRLTVT.